This TCR beta chain was sequenced in a study of control samples from healthy donors and cancer patients. The CDR3 is made up of 18 amino acids. With V trimmed by 3 bases and J by 5 bases, 10 bases remained unmatched. In germline, CDR1 is SGDLS, CDR2 YYNGEE. Measured with immunoSEQ multiplex PCR; TCRdb has only the in-frame clones, and not every one. In the table there are about 200,000 clones, 91% of which are singletons. The sequenced material came from blood. V is TRBV9 and J is TRBJ2-3; 15 nucleotides align to TRBD2. The receptor was isolated from a man younger than 40 in good health. This CDR3 reads CASSATGTSGGLKDTQYF. Written as DNA, the CDR3 is TGTGCCAGCAGCGCGACCGGGACTAGCGGGGGGTTGAAAGATACGCAGTATTTT.